This T cell receptor (beta chain) originates from a study of T cell changes during pregnancy in multiple sclerosis. The repertoire was sequenced with immunoSEQ multiplex PCR; TCRdb's copy has only in-frame clones and lacks some. The sample has approximately 57,000 clones, about 91% seen once. Trimming cost V 4 bases and J 0 bases, with 14 bases left between them. The CDR3 is 16 residues long. CDR1 is SGHDT, CDR2 YYEEEE, per germline. The TCR comes from a female donor in good health, enrolled as a control in a pregnancy study. V is TRBV5-6 and J is TRBJ1-3, with D possibly being TRBD1 (6 bases). This specimen was peripheral blood, taken after pregnancy. This chain's CDR3 is CASSEDSSLSGNTIYF. CDR3 coding DNA: TGTGCCAGCAGCGAGGACAGCTCTCTCTCTGGAAACACCATATATTTT.